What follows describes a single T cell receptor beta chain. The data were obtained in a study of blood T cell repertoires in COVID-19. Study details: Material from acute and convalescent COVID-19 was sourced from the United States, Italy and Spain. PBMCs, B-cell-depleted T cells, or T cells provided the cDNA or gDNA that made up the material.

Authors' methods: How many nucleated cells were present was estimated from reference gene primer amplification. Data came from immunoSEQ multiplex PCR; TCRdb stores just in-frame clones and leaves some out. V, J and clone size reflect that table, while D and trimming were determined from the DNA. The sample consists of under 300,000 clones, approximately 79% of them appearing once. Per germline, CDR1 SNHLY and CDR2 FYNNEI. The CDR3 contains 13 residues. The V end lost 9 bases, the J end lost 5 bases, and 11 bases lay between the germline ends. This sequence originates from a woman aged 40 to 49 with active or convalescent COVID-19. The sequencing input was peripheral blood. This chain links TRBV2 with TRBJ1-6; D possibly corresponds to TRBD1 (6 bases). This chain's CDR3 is CASRTENNSPLHF. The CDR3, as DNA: TGTGCCAGTCGGACAGAGAATAATTCACCCCTCCACTTT.